The rows below give T cell receptor beta chains drawn from one sample of a study of lymphopenia after photon versus proton radiotherapy. TCRdb's copy holds only in-frame clones and misses some; the assay was immunoSEQ multiplex PCR. Of some 55,000 clones in the sample, around 86% were seen once. This specimen consisted of peripheral blood, obtained from a patient treated with photon-based radiotherapy. The origin of the receptors is a man in his forties or fifties with gastric cancer. The CDR3 runs from the conserved cysteine through the conserved F or W. A D gene is named only where the DNA matches it firmly. Expanded clones get a size class; other rows say once, few or many, or leave the size out.

CDR3 protein	CDR3 DNA	J gene	V gene	clone size	D gene
CASSVEGRANEQFF	TGTGCCAGCAGCGTAGAGGGCAGGGCCAATGAGCAGTTCTTC	TRBJ2-1	TRBV9	-	-
CASSQGGGGGPTNEKLFF	TGTGCCAGCAGCCAAGGGGGGGGAGGAGGGCCCACTAATGAAAAACTGTTTTTT	TRBJ1-4	TRBV4-2	-	-
CASSLGGQGTEAFF	TGTGCCAGCAGCTTAGGGGGGCAGGGCACTGAAGCTTTCTTT	TRBJ1-1	TRBV7-2	-	-
CASSIELNSYNEQFF	TGTGCCAGTAGTATCGAACTGAACTCCTACAATGAGCAGTTCTTC	TRBJ2-1	TRBV19	-	-
CASSLGQKEQYF	TGTGCCAGCAGCCTCGGACAAAAAGAGCAGTACTTC	TRBJ2-7	TRBV7-9	few	-
CAIRGEAGPNDSNQPQHF	TGTGCCATCAGGGGGGAGGCGGGGCCGAACGATAGCAATCAGCCCCAGCATTTT	TRBJ1-5	TRBV10-3	-	-
CASRLSGTGLWITGELFF	TGTGCAAGTCGCCTTTCCGGGACAGGGTTATGGATCACCGGGGAGCTGTTTTTT	TRBJ2-2	TRBV12-2	-	-
CASSFSFGNTIYF	TGTGCCAGCAGTTTTTCCTTTGGAAACACCATATATTTT	TRBJ1-3	TRBV27	few	-
CASSVVADTGELFF	TGTGCCAGCAGCGTAGTCGCCGACACCGGGGAGCTGTTTTTT	TRBJ2-2	TRBV9	-	-
CASSARQDSGNTIYF	TGTGCCAGCAGCGCCCGACAGGACTCTGGAAACACCATATATTTT	TRBJ1-3	TRBV9	-	-
CASSPGLAGTYNEQFF	TGTGCCAGCAGCCCGGGACTAGCGGGGACCTACAATGAGCAGTTCTTC	TRBJ2-1	TRBV7-2	-	TRBD2
CASRPAGSNTGELFF	TGCGCCAGCAGACCCGCCGGATCGAACACCGGGGAGCTGTTTTTT	TRBJ2-2	TRBV5-1	-	-
CASSGVGETQYF	TGTGCCAGCAGTGGAGTAGGAGAGACCCAGTACTTC	TRBJ2-5	TRBV2	-	-
CASRQEPAANEKLFF	TGTGCCAGCAGGCAGGAGCCCGCGGCTAATGAAAAACTGTTTTTT	TRBJ1-4	TRBV4-2	-	-
CASSWGTGGDYGYTF	TGTGCCAGCAGCTGGGGGACAGGGGGTGACTATGGCTACACCTTC	TRBJ1-2	TRBV5-6	-	TRBD1
CASSLVSSGGADTQYF	TGTGCCAGCAGCTTAGTTAGTAGCGGGGGCGCAGATACGCAGTATTTT	TRBJ2-3	TRBV7-9	-	TRBD2
CASSLSGWAGVNQPQHF	TGTGCCAGCAGCTTGTCAGGCTGGGCAGGGGTCAATCAGCCCCAGCATTTT	TRBJ1-5	TRBV5-6	-	-
CASSADGTYTEAFF	TGTGCCAGTAGTGCGGACGGAACGTACACTGAAGCTTTCTTT	TRBJ1-1	TRBV19	-	-
CASSFRRTGPSYEQYF	TGTGCCAGCAGCTTTCGGCGGACAGGGCCCTCCTACGAGCAGTACTTC	TRBJ2-7	TRBV5-6	few	TRBD1
CASSPRTGEGSGANVLTF	TGTGCCAGCAGCCCAAGGACAGGGGAAGGCTCTGGGGCCAACGTCCTGACTTTC	TRBJ2-6	TRBV4-2	-	TRBD1
CASSQVLGNSPLHF	TGTGCCAGCAGCCAAGTTTTGGGTAATTCACCCCTCCACTTT	TRBJ1-6	TRBV14	few	-
CASSRASGGAYNEQFF	TGTGCCAGCAGCAGGGCTAGCGGGGGAGCCTACAATGAGCAGTTCTTC	TRBJ2-1	TRBV7-2	-	TRBD2
CASSLGALRGSAYNEQFF	TGTGCCAGCAGCTTAGGGGCCCTGCGGGGGAGCGCCTACAATGAGCAGTTCTTC	TRBJ2-1	TRBV7-2	-	TRBD2
CASTARNTGELFF	TGTGCCAGCACCGCTCGGAACACCGGGGAGCTGTTTTTT	TRBJ2-2	TRBV6-6	-	-
CASSFPSSYEQYF	TGTGCCAGCAGCTTCCCTAGCTCCTACGAGCAGTACTTC	TRBJ2-7	TRBV7-8	-	-
CASTPGRGGRDTQYF	TGTGCCAGTACCCCGGGGCGTGGGGGGCGAGACACGCAGTATTTT	TRBJ2-3	TRBV19	few	-
CASSLGANTEAFF	TGTGCCAGCAGCTTAGGGGCGAACACTGAAGCTTTCTTT	TRBJ1-1	TRBV11-2	-	-
CASSPGGRDGELFF	TGTGCCAGCAGCCCAGGGGGGCGAGACGGGGAGCTGTTTTTT	TRBJ2-2	TRBV11-3	-	-
CASSLDGRRGVTDTQYF	TGTGCCAGCAGCTTAGATGGACGAAGGGGCGTCACAGATACGCAGTATTTT	TRBJ2-3	TRBV7-6	-	-
CASSRSLSNTEAFF	TGTGCCAGCAGTCGTTCACTGAGTAACACTGAAGCTTTCTTT	TRBJ1-1	TRBV7-9	-	-
CASSPRTARDNYGYTF	TGTGCCAGCAGCCCCCGGACAGCTAGGGATAACTATGGCTACACCTTC	TRBJ1-2	TRBV7-2	-	-
CASSSLQGVGQETQYF	TGCGCCAGCAGCAGCTTACAGGGGGTAGGCCAAGAGACCCAGTACTTC	TRBJ2-5	TRBV5-1	-	TRBD1
CASSQTDSAGKISGNTIYF	TGCGCCAGCAGCCAGACAGACAGCGCCGGGAAAATCTCTGGAAACACCATATATTTT	TRBJ1-3	TRBV4-1	-	-
CSGESQETQYF	TGCAGTGGGGAGAGTCAAGAGACCCAGTACTTC	TRBJ2-5	TRBV20-1	-	-
CAWSVRDRHTEAFF	TGTGCCTGGAGTGTACGGGACAGACACACTGAAGCTTTCTTT	TRBJ1-1	TRBV30	-	TRBD1
CASSLGVAGAHNEQFF	TGCGCCAGCAGCTTGGGGGTTGCGGGGGCCCACAATGAGCAGTTCTTC	TRBJ2-1	TRBV5-1	-	-
CASRGFGTYNEQFF	TGTGCTTCACGCGGCTTCGGCACCTACAATGAGCAGTTCTTC	TRBJ2-1	TRBV10-3	-	-
CASSEGSVRHGYTF	TGTGCCAGCAGTGAAGGTTCGGTGCGCCATGGCTACACCTTC	TRBJ1-2	TRBV6-1	-	-
CASSLKGNGELFF	TGCGCCAGCAGCTTGAAAGGGAACGGGGAGCTGTTTTTT	TRBJ2-2	TRBV5-1	-	-
CASSVGGFGAPTEAFF	TGTGCCAGCAGCGTAGGTGGGTTTGGGGCCCCCACTGAAGCTTTCTTT	TRBJ1-1	TRBV9	-	-
CASSQDPTYEQYF	TGCGCCAGCAGCCAAGATCCAACCTACGAGCAGTACTTC	TRBJ2-7	TRBV4-3	-	-
CASSISRGRGYEQYF	TGTGCCAGTAGTATCAGTCGCGGGAGGGGCTACGAGCAGTACTTC	TRBJ2-7	TRBV19	-	TRBD2